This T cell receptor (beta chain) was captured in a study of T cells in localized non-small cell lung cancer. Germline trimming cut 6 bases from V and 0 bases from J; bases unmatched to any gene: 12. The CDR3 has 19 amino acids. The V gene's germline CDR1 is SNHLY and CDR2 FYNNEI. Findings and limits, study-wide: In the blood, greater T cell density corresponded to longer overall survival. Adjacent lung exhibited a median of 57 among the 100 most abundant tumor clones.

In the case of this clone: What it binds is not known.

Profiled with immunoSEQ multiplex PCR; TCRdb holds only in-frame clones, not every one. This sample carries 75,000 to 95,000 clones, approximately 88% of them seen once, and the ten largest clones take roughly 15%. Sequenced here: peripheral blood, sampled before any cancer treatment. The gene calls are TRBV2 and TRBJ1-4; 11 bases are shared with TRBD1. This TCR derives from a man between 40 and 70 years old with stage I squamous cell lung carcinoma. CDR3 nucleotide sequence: TGTGCCAGCAGACTAGGGACAGGGGGAATCCGTACAACTAATGAAAAACTGTTTTTT. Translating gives CASRLGTGGIRTTNEKLFF. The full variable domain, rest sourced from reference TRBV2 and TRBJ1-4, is EPEVTQTPSHQVTQMGQEVILRCVPISNHLYFYWYRQILGQKVEFLVSFYNNEISEKSEIFDDQFSVERPDGSNFTLKIRSTKLEDSAMYFCASRLGTGGIRTTNEKLFFGSGTQLSVL.